These T cell receptor beta chains were read from a single sample in a study of regulatory T cells in long-lasting Graves disease. One entry per CDR3 protein, called by TCRdb with MiXCR from the multiplex PCR reads. This sample carries over 450,000 distinct CDR3 sequences, 20% to 25% of them seen once, and the ten largest clones take approximately 6.4%. The specimen comprised peripheral blood mononuclear cells (PBMCs), sampled when the disease was refractory, from a patient treated with antithyroid drugs. All receptors come from a female donor with Graves disease. The CDR3 runs from the conserved cysteine through the conserved F or W. The order of the fields is clone size, V gene, J gene, D gene, CDR3 protein, CDR3 DNA. A D gene is named only where the DNA matches it firmly. Some rows have no size entry. The others give once, few or many, or a class for an expanded clone.

clone_size: many; v_call: TRBV6-2/TRBV6-3; j_call: TRBJ1-5; d_call: TRBD1; cdr3_aa: CASTAVTGNQPQHF; cdr3_nt: TGTGCCAGCACCGCGGTGACAGGGAATCAGCCCCAGCATTTT
clone_size: few; v_call: TRBV7-2; j_call: TRBJ1-4; d_call: NA; cdr3_aa: CASSQTALLEKLFF; cdr3_nt: TGTGCCAGCAGTCAGACCGCTCTTCTTGAAAAACTGTTTTTT
clone_size: many; v_call: TRBV28; j_call: TRBJ2-4; d_call: NA; cdr3_aa: CASSAGMGRGFKTNIQYF; cdr3_nt: TGTGCCAGCAGCGCGGGAATGGGCAGGGGTTTTAAGACAAACATTCAGTACTTC
clone_size: NA; v_call: TRBV27; j_call: TRBJ2-1; d_call: NA; cdr3_aa: CASSPLGADLNEQFF; cdr3_nt: TGTGCCAGCAGTCCACTGGGGGCAGACCTCAATGAGCAGTTCTTC
clone_size: NA; v_call: TRBV20-1; j_call: TRBJ2-5; d_call: NA; cdr3_aa: CSAAGGGPETQYF; cdr3_nt: TGCAGTGCCGCCGGCGGCGGGCCCGAGACCCAGTACTTC
clone_size: NA; v_call: TRBV15; j_call: TRBJ2-7; d_call: TRBD1; cdr3_aa: CATSRDVQGSDEQYF; cdr3_nt: TGTGCCACCAGCAGAGATGTACAGGGGAGCGACGAGCAGTACTTC
clone_size: many; v_call: TRBV20-1; j_call: TRBJ2-5; d_call: TRBD1; cdr3_aa: CSAFDLGTAFQETQYF; cdr3_nt: TGCAGCGCGTTCGATCTTGGGACAGCCTTTCAAGAGACCCAGTACTTC
clone_size: NA; v_call: TRBV7-9; j_call: TRBJ2-5; d_call: TRBD2; cdr3_aa: CASSLAVAGGLETQYF; cdr3_nt: TGTGCCAGCAGCTTAGCGGTAGCGGGGGGCTTGGAGACCCAGTACTTC
clone_size: few; v_call: TRBV29-1; j_call: TRBJ2-3; d_call: NA; cdr3_aa: CSVEDRSATSTDTQYF; cdr3_nt: TGCAGCGTTGAAGATCGATCAGCGACTAGCACAGATACGCAGTATTTT
clone_size: once; v_call: TRBV7-2; j_call: TRBJ2-5; d_call: NA; cdr3_aa: CASSFSPGQETQYF; cdr3_nt: TGTGCCAGCAGCTTTAGTCCGGGGCAAGAGACCCAGTACTTC
clone_size: NA; v_call: TRBV20-1; j_call: TRBJ1-2; d_call: NA; cdr3_aa: CSARAGTNYGYTF; cdr3_nt: TGCAGTGCTAGAGCTGGGACGAACTATGGCTACACCTTC
clone_size: many; v_call: TRBV12-3/TRBV12-4; j_call: TRBJ1-5; d_call: NA; cdr3_aa: CASSGDRGAANQPQHF; cdr3_nt: TGTGCCAGCAGCGGAGATCGGGGGGCGGCCAATCAGCCCCAGCATTTT
clone_size: NA; v_call: TRBV4-1; j_call: TRBJ1-1; d_call: NA; cdr3_aa: CASSQSGRGAFF; cdr3_nt: TGCGCCAGCAGCCAGTCAGGTCGGGGAGCTTTCTTT
clone_size: NA; v_call: TRBV6-2/TRBV6-3; j_call: TRBJ2-7; d_call: NA; cdr3_aa: CASSLALRGEQYF; cdr3_nt: TGTGCCAGCAGCCTAGCGCTAAGAGGAGAGCAGTACTTC
clone_size: NA; v_call: TRBV7-9; j_call: TRBJ2-7; d_call: NA; cdr3_aa: CASRPGRLGHSYEQYF; cdr3_nt: TGTGCCAGCAGACCGGGACGGCTAGGACACTCCTACGAGCAGTACTTC
clone_size: few; v_call: TRBV7-9; j_call: TRBJ1-4; d_call: NA; cdr3_aa: CASSLTQSNEKLFF; cdr3_nt: TGTGCCAGCAGCCTTACGCAGTCTAATGAAAAACTGTTTTTT
clone_size: many; v_call: TRBV7-2; j_call: TRBJ1-2; d_call: NA; cdr3_aa: CASSKLGAGYTF; cdr3_nt: TGTGCCAGCAGCAAACTTGGGGCTGGCTACACCTTC
clone_size: NA; v_call: TRBV30; j_call: TRBJ2-7; d_call: TRBD2; cdr3_aa: CAWSQGLYEQYF; cdr3_nt: TGTGCCTGGAGTCAGGGACTATACGAGCAGTACTTC
clone_size: NA; v_call: TRBV7-9; j_call: TRBJ2-3; d_call: TRBD2; cdr3_aa: CASISSGTGDTQYF; cdr3_nt: TGTGCCAGCATTAGTAGCGGGACGGGGGATACGCAGTATTTT
clone_size: NA; v_call: TRBV5-1; j_call: TRBJ1-1; d_call: NA; cdr3_aa: CASSPDGAEAFF; cdr3_nt: TGCGCCAGCAGCCCGGACGGGGCTGAAGCTTTCTTT
clone_size: many; v_call: TRBV24-1; j_call: TRBJ1-5; d_call: NA; cdr3_aa: CATSVGIGEDNQPQHF; cdr3_nt: TGTGCCACCAGTGTGGGTATAGGGGAAGACAATCAGCCCCAGCATTTT
clone_size: NA; v_call: TRBV14; j_call: TRBJ1-6; d_call: TRBD1; cdr3_aa: CASSPRDSLNSPLHF; cdr3_nt: TGTGCCAGCAGCCCCCGGGACAGCCTAAATTCACCCCTCCACTTT
clone_size: few; v_call: TRBV11-2; j_call: TRBJ2-4; d_call: NA; cdr3_aa: CASSLELGGLAKNIQYF; cdr3_nt: TGTGCCAGCAGCTTAGAATTGGGGGGTCTAGCCAAAAACATTCAGTACTTC
clone_size: many; v_call: TRBV2; j_call: TRBJ1-1; d_call: NA; cdr3_aa: CASRAAGGTEAFF; cdr3_nt: TGTGCCAGCAGGGCCGCCGGAGGGACTGAAGCTTTCTTT
clone_size: NA; v_call: TRBV19; j_call: TRBJ2-5; d_call: TRBD1; cdr3_aa: CASSKRSRGSEETQYF; cdr3_nt: TGTGCCAGTAGTAAACGAAGCAGGGGGTCAGAAGAGACCCAGTACTTC
clone_size: NA; v_call: TRBV5-6; j_call: TRBJ1-1; d_call: NA; cdr3_aa: CASSFGLIGEAFF; cdr3_nt: TGTGCCAGCAGCTTCGGGTTGATAGGGGAAGCTTTCTTT
clone_size: many; v_call: TRBV28; j_call: TRBJ1-1; d_call: NA; cdr3_aa: CASSAAYAEAFF; cdr3_nt: TGTGCCAGCAGTGCGGCTTATGCTGAAGCTTTCTTT
clone_size: NA; v_call: TRBV7-9; j_call: TRBJ2-2; d_call: TRBD2; cdr3_aa: CASMTGTITGELFF; cdr3_nt: TGTGCCAGCATGACCGGGACTATAACCGGGGAGCTGTTTTTT
clone_size: few; v_call: TRBV29-1; j_call: TRBJ2-5; d_call: TRBD2; cdr3_aa: CSVAGLAEGWISQETQYF; cdr3_nt: TGCAGCGTTGCGGGACTAGCGGAGGGGTGGATTTCCCAAGAGACCCAGTACTTC